The 25 T cell receptor beta chains in this list originate from one sample, sequenced in a study of T cell repertoires in aging, cancer and after chemotherapy. Amplification of TCR beta used genomic DNA extracted from peripheral blood. A mixed TRB-A/B primer pool amplified rearranged TRB by multiplex touch-down PCR. TCRdb redid the calling of the multiplex PCR reads with MiXCR, one entry per CDR3 protein. Here the sample spans 5,000 to 6,500 distinct CDR3 sequences, roughly 21% being singletons. Sample: blood. All receptors come from a human donor in good health. The donor label of this sample is uncertain.

The rearrangement links TRBV29-1 to TRBJ2-1; 14 nucleotides line up with TRBD2. V shed 7 bases, J shed 5 bases, and the junction held 7 bases outside the gene matches. CDR3 size: 15 residues. Germline values: CDR1 SQVTM, CDR2 ANQGSEA. This CDR3 is CSALGGLAGDNEQFF. CDR3 nucleotides: TGCAGCGCGCTTGGGGGACTAGCGGGAGACAATGAGCAGTTCTTC.

This clonotype qualifies as medium-sized. The chain joins TRBV6-2 or TRBV6-3 to TRBJ2-7, with D possibly TRBD2 on 5 matching bases. The V gene's germline CDR1 is MNHEY and CDR2 SVGEGT. V was trimmed by 0 bases and J by 2 bases, leaving 14 bases between them. CDR3 size: 16 residues. For the CDR3, the DNA is TGTGCCAGCAGTTACTCTATCCAGGACTCCGCCTACGAGCAGTACTTC. Translating it yields CASSYSIQDSAYEQYF.

Sample share makes this clonotype large. This chain joins TRBV29-1 and TRBJ2-1; no definite D call. The ends were cut back, 4 bases at V and 1 base at J, with 8 bases in the middle. The CDR3 is 13 residues long. Germline V CDR1 and CDR2: SQVTM, ANQGSEA. The CDR3 DNA reads TGCAGCGTTGCCGAAGGATCCTACAATGAGCAGTTCTTC. It specifies CSVAEGSYNEQFF.

J is TRBJ1-2 and V is TRBV5-1; possibly TRBD1 for D (5 bases). V gave up 4 bases and J gave up 3 bases, with 16 bases separating them. This CDR3 is 15 amino acids long. CDR1 is SGHRS, CDR2 YFSETQ, per germline. The CDR3 DNA reads as TGCGCCAGCAGCCCAGGGAGACGAGGTCACTATGGCTACACCTTC. It translates to CASSPGRRGHYGYTF.

Points on this clonotype: One junction end disagrees with the germline gene, perhaps due to a read error. The rearrangement links TRBV6-6 to TRBJ1-5, with 10 positions matching TRBD1. Germline V lookup: CDR1 MNHNY, CDR2 SVGAGI (reference sequence). The CDR3 totals 17 residues. Written as DNA, the CDR3 is TGTGTCAGCAGTTACGCGGGACAGGGGACTAACAATCAGCCCCAGCATTTT. It translates to CVSSYAGQGTNNQPQHF.

The gene calls are TRBV24-1 and TRBJ2-6; the D gene is possibly TRBD1 (5 bases). Trimming stripped 3 bases from V and 0 bases from J, with 17 bases between. The CDR3 spans 19 residues. CDR1 and CDR2 from the germline V gene are KGHDR and SFDVKD. The CDR3 nucleotides read TGTGCCACCAGTGATCCTCAGGGTGCTCCCCACTCTGGGGCCAACGTCCTGACTTTC. Translated, it gives CATSDPQGAPHSGANVLTF.

Within the sample, this clonotype is medium-sized (0.01 to 0.1%). The chain recombines TRBV13 with TRBJ2-5, with 7 bases aligning to TRBD2. CDR3 length: 14 amino acids. V was clipped by 1 base and J by 3 bases; unmatched bases: 2. CDR1 PRHDT and CDR2 FYEKMQ come from the germline V gene (reference sequence). The CDR3 spells CASSLVGGKETQYF. CDR3 bases: TGTGCCAGCAGCTTAGTCGGGGGGAAAGAGACCCAGTACTTC.

This clonotype was counted only a few times. J is TRBJ2-7 and V is TRBV4-2, with TRBD1 as a possible D gene (6 bases). V lost 0 bases and J lost 9, with 18 bases in between. The CDR3 length is 15 residues. Germline V CDR1 and CDR2: LGHNA, YNFKEQ. The CDR3: CASSQDLQGLSRQYF. As DNA, the CDR3 is TGTGCCAGCAGCCAAGATTTACAGGGCCTGAGTCGGCAGTACTTC.

V and J are TRBV5-1 and TRBJ1-3; tentative D call: TRBD1 (5 bases). Per the germline V gene, CDR1 is SGHRS and CDR2 is YFSETQ. V dropped 4 bases and J dropped 8 bases, with 7 bases sitting between them. This CDR3 contains 11 residues. This CDR3 is CASSPGDTIYF. CDR3 in DNA: TGCGCCAGCAGCCCGGGGGACACCATATATTTT.

The rearrangement uses TRBV14 and TRBJ2-7; D is ambiguous. The V end lost 0 bases, the J end lost 1 base, and 7 bases lay between the germline ends. The germline gives CDR1 SGHDN, CDR2 FVKESK. This CDR3 comprises 14 residues. CDR3 DNA sequence: TGTGCCAGCAGCCAAGAAGTCGTATCCTACGAGCAGTACTTC. This gives the protein CASSQEVVSYEQYF.

This clonotype is medium-sized by share. The chain is built from TRBV6-1 and TRBJ2-7; no definite D call. The CDR3 extends over 12 amino acids. With 6 bases removed from V and 12 bases from J, the gap between germline ends came to 18 bases. Germline loops: CDR1 MNHNS, CDR2 SASEGT. The CDR3 loop is CASRTERRLWYF. The CDR3 region has the DNA TGTGCCAGCAGGACTGAACGCCGGTTGTGGTACTTC.

This clonotype is medium-sized (0.01 to 0.1%) by share. V usage is TRBV30 and J usage is TRBJ2-3; 10 bases match TRBD2. CDR3 size: 14 residues. After removal of 1 base from V and 5 bases from J, the junction contained 3 bases not matched to a gene. Germline CDR1 GTSNPN, CDR2 SVGIG (reference sequence). CDR3 DNA sequence: TGTGCCTGGAGTGCAGCGGGGGGGCGAGATACGCAGTATTTT. It specifies CAWSAAGGRDTQYF.

A note on this clonotype: A much bigger clone sits one base away, suggesting this may be a read error. The chain recombines TRBV18 with TRBJ2-7; 7 bases line up with TRBD2. This CDR3 region has 16 residues. Germline values: CDR1 KGHSH, CDR2 LQKENI. CDR3 bases: TGTGACAGCACAGATAACGCCGGGACTAAGGTCCACGAGCAGTACTTC. Translation gives CDSTDNAGTKVHEQYF.

This clonotype occurred a few times. The chain couples TRBV4-3 to TRBJ2-1; the match to TRBD1 covers 8 bases. CDR1 and CDR2 from the germline V gene are LGHNA and YSLEER. The ends lost 3 bases at V and 7 bases at J; junction bases unmatched: 5. CDR3 length: 14 residues. CDR3: CASSHGQGVNEQFF. CDR3 nucleotide sequence: TGCGCCAGCAGCCACGGACAGGGTGTGAATGAGCAGTTCTTC.

This clonotype is deemed medium-sized. The genes are TRBV10-3 and TRBJ2-7; tentatively, D is TRBD1 (5 bases). The CDR3 consists of 16 residues. V gave up 0 bases and J gave up 5 bases, with 17 bases separating them. Looked up from germline, CDR1 is ENHRY and CDR2 is SYGVKD. As DNA, the CDR3 is TGTGCCATCAGTGAGTCCCGGCCAGGGATTGGGAACGAGCAGTACTTC. Protein sequence: CAISESRPGIGNEQYF.

This clonotype was observed a handful of times. The CDR3 nucleotides read TGTGCCAGCAGCTCACAGGGTCAGGGTGGCTACACCTTC. This encodes CASSSQGQGGYTF. This chain links TRBV7-9 with TRBJ1-2; tentatively, D is TRBD1 (6 bases). Trimming cost V 4 bases and J 7 bases, with 13 bases left between them. Germline assignment: CDR1 SEHNR and CDR2 FQNEAQ (reference sequence). The CDR3 is 13 amino acids.

This chain connects TRBV12-3 or TRBV12-4 to TRBJ1-1; D remains ambiguous. This CDR3 is built from 14 residues. Trimming stripped 3 bases from V and 4 bases from J, with 12 bases between. CDR3 residues: CASSFARGGTEAFF. CDR3 bases: TGTGCCAGCAGTTTTGCTCGGGGAGGCACTGAAGCTTTCTTT.

The chain links TRBV5-5 to TRBJ2-5, with 10 bases lining up with TRBD2. This CDR3 comprises 15 residues. Germline CDR1 is SGHKS and CDR2 is YYEKEE (reference sequence). V lost 3 bases and J lost 6; bases outside the gene matches: 8. The CDR3 bases are TGTGCCAGCAGCTCCGTAGCGGGGGGAACTAAGACCCAGTACTTC. This codes for CASSSVAGGTKTQYF.

By sample share, this clonotype is medium-sized (0.01 to 0.1%). The rearrangement uses TRBV7-2 and TRBJ2-2, with 16 bases fitting TRBD2. Germline V gene data show CDR1 as SGHTA and CDR2 as FQGNSA. The CDR3 contains 18 residues. J lost 6 bases, V lost 4 bases, and 8 bases had no gene match. CDR3 sequence reads: CASSSSGTSGGAAGELFF. CDR3 DNA sequence: TGTGCCAGCAGCTCTTCCGGGACTAGCGGGGGGGCCGCCGGGGAGCTGTTTTTT.

By proportion, this clonotype is medium-sized. The V call is TRBV12-3 or TRBV12-4, the J call TRBJ2-7, with D unresolved. Trimming pared 5 bases from V and 3 bases from J, leaving 11 bases between. The CDR3 covers 13 residues. The CDR3 sequence is CASSPGFHYEQYF. DNA of the CDR3: TGTGCCAGCAGTCCCGGGTTTCACTACGAGCAGTACTTC.

This clonotype was observed a handful of times. The rearrangement joins TRBV20-1 to TRBJ2-1, with 8 bases that match TRBD2. This CDR3 is built from 18 residues. Germline V gene sequence: CDR1 DFQATT, CDR2 SNEGSKA (reference sequence). After removal of 6 bases from V and 0 bases from J, the junction contained 16 bases not matched to a gene. Here the CDR3 DNA reads TGCAGTGCCAACGGGCACAGGAGGAGCGGGAGCTCCTACAATGAGCAGTTCTTC. This sequence encodes CSANGHRRSGSSYNEQFF.

The genes are TRBV6-1 and TRBJ1-1; D uncertain. There are 13 residues in the CDR3. From germline, CDR1 is MNHNS and CDR2 SASEGT. V lost 7 bases and J 1 base, leaving 10 bases between the germline ends. For the CDR3, the DNA is TGTGCCAGCATTTTAACGGGGAACACTGAAGCTTTCTTT. Protein: CASILTGNTEAFF.

The V gene is TRBV24-1, the J gene TRBJ2-3; 11 bases align to TRBD1. Germline-derived CDR1 and CDR2 are KGHDR and SFDVKD. V shed 4 bases and J 9 bases; nucleotides not matched to a gene: 5. This CDR3 is 14 amino acids long. DNA of the CDR3: TGTGCCACCAGTGACCGGGACAGGGGGGGCACGCAGTATTTT. This translates into CATSDRDRGGTQYF.

In this sample, this clonotype is large. The rearrangement joins TRBV29-1 to TRBJ2-1, with D uncertain. Germline V lookup: CDR1 SQVTM, CDR2 ANQGSEA. CDR3 length: 11 residues. Trimming took off 0 bases at V and 16 bases at J, with 13 bases between the two ends. This chain's CDR3 is CSVEDPPVYFF. CDR3 in DNA: TGCAGCGTTGAAGATCCACCCGTGTATTTCTTC.

In this sample, this clonotype turned up a few times. V usage is TRBV7-9 and J usage is TRBJ1-4, with TRBD1 matching 9 bases. CDR3 length: 15 amino acids. The J segment lost 5 bases and the V segment lost 1 base, leaving 2 bases of the junction unmatched. CDR1 SEHNR and CDR2 FQNEAQ come from the germline V gene (reference sequence). The CDR3 protein is CASSLGGQGNEKLFF. Written as DNA, the CDR3 is TGTGCCAGCAGCTTAGGGGGACAGGGCAATGAAAAACTGTTTTTT.